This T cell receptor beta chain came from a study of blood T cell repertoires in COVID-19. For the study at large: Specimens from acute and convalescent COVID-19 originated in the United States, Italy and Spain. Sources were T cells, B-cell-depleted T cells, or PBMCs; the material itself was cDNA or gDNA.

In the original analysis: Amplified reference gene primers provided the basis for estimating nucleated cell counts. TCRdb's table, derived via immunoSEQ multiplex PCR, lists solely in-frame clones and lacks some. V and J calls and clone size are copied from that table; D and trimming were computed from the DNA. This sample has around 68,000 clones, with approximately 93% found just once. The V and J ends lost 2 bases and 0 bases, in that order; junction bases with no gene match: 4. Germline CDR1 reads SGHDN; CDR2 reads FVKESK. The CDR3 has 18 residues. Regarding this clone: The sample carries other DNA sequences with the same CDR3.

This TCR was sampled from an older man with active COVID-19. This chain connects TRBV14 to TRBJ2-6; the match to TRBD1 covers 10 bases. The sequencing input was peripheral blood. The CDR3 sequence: CASSQRTGGTSGANVLTF. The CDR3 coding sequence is TGTGCCAGCAGCCAAAGGACAGGGGGGACCTCTGGGGCCAACGTCCTGACTTTC. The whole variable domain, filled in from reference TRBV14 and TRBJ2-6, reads EAGVTQFPSHSVIEKGQTVTLRCDPISGHDNLYWYRRVMGKEIKFLLHFVKESKQDESGMPNNRFLAERTGGTYSTLKVQPAELEDSGVYFCASSQRTGGTSGANVLTFGAGSRLTVL.